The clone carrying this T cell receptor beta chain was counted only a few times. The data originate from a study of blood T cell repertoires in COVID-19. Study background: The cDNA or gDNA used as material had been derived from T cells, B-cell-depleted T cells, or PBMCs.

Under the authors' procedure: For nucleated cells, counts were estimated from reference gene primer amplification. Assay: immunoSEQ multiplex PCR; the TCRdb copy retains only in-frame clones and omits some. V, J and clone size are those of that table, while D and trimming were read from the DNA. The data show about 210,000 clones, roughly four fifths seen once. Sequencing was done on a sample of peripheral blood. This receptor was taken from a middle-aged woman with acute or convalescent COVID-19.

CDR3 protein: CASSSSGQNYGYTF. As DNA, the CDR3 is TGTGCCAGCAGCTCCTCGGGACAGAACTATGGCTACACCTTC. The J gene is TRBJ1-2, the V gene TRBV7-8; TRBD1 matches 7 bases. Per the germline V gene, CDR1 is SGHVS and CDR2 is FQNEAQ. The trim removed 4 bases at V and 2 bases at J, leaving 4 bases unmatched. The CDR3 contains 14 residues.